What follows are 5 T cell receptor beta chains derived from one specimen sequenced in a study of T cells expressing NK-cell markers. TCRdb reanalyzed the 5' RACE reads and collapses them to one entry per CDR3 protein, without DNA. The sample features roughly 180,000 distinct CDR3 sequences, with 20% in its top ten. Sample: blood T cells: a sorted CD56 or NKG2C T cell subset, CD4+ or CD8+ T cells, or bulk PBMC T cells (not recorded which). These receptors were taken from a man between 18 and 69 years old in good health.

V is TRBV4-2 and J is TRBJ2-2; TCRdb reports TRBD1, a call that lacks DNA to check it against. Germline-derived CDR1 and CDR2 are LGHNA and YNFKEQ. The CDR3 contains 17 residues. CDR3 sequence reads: CASSQGGGGTNTGELFF.

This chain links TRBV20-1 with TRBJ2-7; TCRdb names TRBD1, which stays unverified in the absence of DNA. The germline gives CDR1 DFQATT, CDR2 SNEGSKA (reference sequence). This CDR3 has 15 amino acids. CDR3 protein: CSARLLDRPTYEQYF.

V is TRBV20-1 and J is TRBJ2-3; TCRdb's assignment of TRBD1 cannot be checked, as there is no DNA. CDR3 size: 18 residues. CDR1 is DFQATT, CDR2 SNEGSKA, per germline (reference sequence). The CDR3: CSARDGYVGSGGADTQYF.

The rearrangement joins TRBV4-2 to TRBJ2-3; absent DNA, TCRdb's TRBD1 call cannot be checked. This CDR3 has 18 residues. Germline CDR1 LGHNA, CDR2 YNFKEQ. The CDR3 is CASSPRTGTGGASDTQYF.

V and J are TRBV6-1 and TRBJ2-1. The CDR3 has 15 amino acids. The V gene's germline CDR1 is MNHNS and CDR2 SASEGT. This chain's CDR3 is CASSESAGHYNEQFF.